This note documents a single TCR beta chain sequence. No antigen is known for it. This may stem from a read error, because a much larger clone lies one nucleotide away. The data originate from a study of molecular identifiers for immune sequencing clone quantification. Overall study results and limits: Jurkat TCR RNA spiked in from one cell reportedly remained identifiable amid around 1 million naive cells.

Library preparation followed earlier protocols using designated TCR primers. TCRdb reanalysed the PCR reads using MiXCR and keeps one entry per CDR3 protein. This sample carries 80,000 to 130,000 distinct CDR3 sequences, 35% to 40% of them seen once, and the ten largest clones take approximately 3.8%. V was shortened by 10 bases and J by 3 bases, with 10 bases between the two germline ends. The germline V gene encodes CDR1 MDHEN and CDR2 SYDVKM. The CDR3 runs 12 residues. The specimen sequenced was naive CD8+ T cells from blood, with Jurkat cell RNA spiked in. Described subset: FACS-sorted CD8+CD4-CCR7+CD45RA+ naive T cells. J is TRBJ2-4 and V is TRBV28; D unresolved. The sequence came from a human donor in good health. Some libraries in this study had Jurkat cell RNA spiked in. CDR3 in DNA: TGTGCCACCTCGCTGGGCAAAAACATTCAGTACTTC. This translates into CATSLGKNIQYF.